The present TCR beta chain was sequenced within a study of post-analysis software for immune sequencing data. Points from the study as a whole: Controls showed lower frequencies than patients for roughly 5 TRBV segments, and TRBV5-6, TRBV5-1 and TRBV20-1 were among these.

Every TCR beta cDNA library bore unique molecular identifiers. TCRdb processed the PCR reads anew with MiXCR; each CDR3 protein has one entry. This repertoire shows roughly 540,000 distinct CDR3 sequences, 34% found once; its top ten account for 5% to 6%. Losses at the gene ends were 5 bases for V and 0 bases for J; bases not matched to a gene: 3. Germline-derived CDR1 and CDR2 are MNHEY and SVGAGI. CDR3 size: 14 residues. This clonotype appeared many times. Its antigen is still unknown. The origin of this receptor is a girl aged 2 to 17 with multiple sclerosis. The sequenced sample was blood. V and J are TRBV6-5 and TRBJ1-1; 7 positions match TRBD1. CDR3 DNA sequence: TGTGCCAGCAGTAGGGACAGCATGAACACTGAAGCTTTCTTT. As protein: CASSRDSMNTEAFF.